This TCR beta chain was found in a study of T-cell memory formation after mild COVID-19. Each CDR3 protein gets one entry after TCRdb re-called the 5' RACE reads with MiXCR. The data hold under 90,000 distinct CDR3 sequences, with about 15% observed a single time. Sequencing input: PBMCs or a T cell subset sorted from them (not recorded which). This receptor was obtained from an adult woman who had mild COVID-19 (a few samples of this study predate the infection). Cell type and time point are not known.

The CDR3 nucleotides are TGTGCCAGCAGCTCACCAGGGCGGTCCTACGAGCAGTACTTC. Residues: CASSSPGRSYEQYF. The chain recombines TRBV7-9 with TRBJ2-7; TRBD1 might be the D (5 bases). Looked up from germline, CDR1 is SEHNR and CDR2 is FQNEAQ (reference sequence). CDR3 size: 14 residues. With 4 bases removed from V and 1 base from J, the gap between germline ends came to 11 bases.